Included here is one T cell receptor (beta chain) sequence, with context. Clones were sequenced by immunoSEQ multiplex PCR, and TCRdb holds only the in-frame ones, with some missing. Of 150,000 to 200,000 clones in the sample, about 94% are singletons; the top ten hold under 8.5%. These data are taken from a study of control samples from healthy donors and cancer patients. The CDR3 spans 14 residues. V lost 4 bases and J lost 4, with 14 bases in between. Germline CDR1 is SGHRS and CDR2 is YFSETQ. The chain combines TRBV5-1 with TRBJ1-1; D remains unclear. Material for sequencing was blood. The origin of this receptor is a woman in her forties in good health. The chain's CDR3 is CASSPGGKGTEAFF. The CDR3 DNA follows: TGCGCCAGCAGCCCCGGAGGCAAGGGCACTGAAGCTTTCTTT.